These 27 T cell receptor beta chains originate from one sample sequenced in a study of cytomegalovirus exposure and HLA in healthy donors. Assay: immunoSEQ multiplex PCR; the TCRdb copy retains only in-frame clones and omits some. In the table there are about 110,000 clones, under 97% of which are singletons. The sample was PBMCs. These TCRs come from a woman aged 18-29 years in good health and CMV-seronegative.

This clone was recorded only once. This chain joins TRBV9 and TRBJ2-1, with 9 bases identical to TRBD1. The CDR3 covers 19 residues. Trimming at V came to 6 bases and at J to 0 bases, leaving 16 bases not matched to a gene. Looked up from germline, CDR1 is SGDLS and CDR2 is YYNGEE. The CDR3 loop is CASNPGQGEADYSYNEQFF. The CDR3 DNA is TGTGCCAGCAACCCGGGACAGGGAGAAGCCGATTACTCCTACAATGAGCAGTTCTTC.

This rearrangement joins TRBV6-1 to TRBJ1-1; a possible D gene is TRBD1 (5 bases). CDR1 is MNHNS, CDR2 SASEGT, per germline. This CDR3 comprises 14 residues. Trimming shortened V by 4 bases and J by 1 base, and 10 bases separated the two germline ends. CDR3 protein: CASSVGGKNTEAFF. In DNA form, the CDR3 reads TGTGCCAGCAGTGTCGGGGGTAAGAACACTGAAGCTTTCTTT.

The rearrangement uses TRBV28 and TRBJ2-1, with D perhaps matching TRBD1 (5 bases). The V and J ends lost 5 bases and 2 bases respectively, with 13 bases between them. Per the germline V gene, CDR1 is MDHEN and CDR2 is SYDVKM. The CDR3 consists of 15 residues. CDR3 sequence (DNA): TGTGCCAGCAGTGGGCCAGGGCGTCCCTACAATGAGCAGTTCTTC. This sequence encodes CASSGPGRPYNEQFF.

V gene TRBV4-1 combines with J gene TRBJ2-3; D is ambiguous. Germline V gene sequence: CDR1 MGHRA, CDR2 YSYEKL. This CDR3 region has 12 residues. Trimming pared 4 bases from V and 6 bases from J, leaving 8 bases between. Here the CDR3 DNA reads TGCGCCAGCAGCCTAAGCATGGATACGCAGTATTTT. Its translation is CASSLSMDTQYF.

The table lists this clone with a count of one. The chain links TRBV19 to TRBJ2-1, with 12 bases matching TRBD1. Germline CDR1 LNHDA, CDR2 SQIVND (reference sequence). The CDR3 loop spans 15 amino acids. V dropped 6 bases and J dropped 4; count of bases not matched to a gene: 4. The CDR3 DNA is TGTGCCAGTAGCGGGACAGGGGGCCCGTACAATGAGCAGTTCTTC. Protein sequence: CASSGTGGPYNEQFF.

This rearrangement joins TRBV30 to TRBJ1-2; TRBD1 matches at 7 bases. Per the germline V gene, CDR1 is GTSNPN and CDR2 is SVGIG (reference sequence). The V segment lost 2 bases and the J segment 5 bases; nucleotides outside the gene matches: 8. The CDR3 has 14 residues. The CDR3 DNA reads TGTGCCTGGAGTACGGAGACAGGGCTATATGGCTACACCTTC. Its protein product is CAWSTETGLYGYTF.

The rearrangement joins TRBV6-5 to TRBJ2-7; D may be TRBD1 (7 bases). V was pared by 2 bases and J by 4 bases, with 15 bases between. The CDR3 is 15 amino acids. Germline V CDR1 and CDR2: MNHEY, SVGAGI. The chain's CDR3 is CASSYDAGGIYEQYF. CDR3 sequence (DNA): TGTGCCAGCAGTTACGACGCAGGGGGGATATACGAGCAGTACTTC.

CDR3 loop: CATRGATNEKLFF. The CDR3 DNA sequence: TGTGCAACCCGGGGTGCAACTAATGAAAAACTGTTTTTT. V is TRBV7-2 and J is TRBJ1-4, with unresolved D. Germline CDR1 and CDR2: SGHTA and FQGNSA. This CDR3 is 13 amino acids long.

The V call is TRBV6-6, the J call TRBJ2-5; D perhaps matches TRBD2 (5 bases). Looked up from germline, CDR1 is MNHNY and CDR2 is SVGAGI (reference sequence). V was cut by 6 bases and J by 3 bases, with 11 bases left in between. The CDR3 loop spans 13 amino acids. Here the CDR3 reads CASSLTEEETQYF. The CDR3 DNA reads TGTGCCAGCAGCCTGACGGAGGAAGAGACCCAGTACTTC.

The chain combines TRBV19 with TRBJ2-5; 8 bases match TRBD1. Germline V lookup: CDR1 LNHDA, CDR2 SQIVND (reference sequence). V was pared by 2 bases and J by 5 bases, with 7 bases of the junction left unmatched. The CDR3 covers 15 residues. This chain's CDR3 is CASSIKAGGWETQYF. CDR3 DNA: TGTGCCAGTAGTATAAAGGCAGGGGGCTGGGAGACCCAGTACTTC.

This chain joins TRBV5-1 and TRBJ2-5, with D tentatively TRBD1 (6 bases). The length of the CDR3 is 16 residues. V lost 4 bases and J 0 bases, leaving 16 bases between the germline ends. The germline V gene has CDR1 SGHRS and CDR2 YFSETQ. The CDR3 DNA reads TGCGCCAGCAGCCAATTAGGGGGACAATACCAAGAGACCCAGTACTTC. It yields the protein CASSQLGGQYQETQYF.

The V call is TRBV19, the J call TRBJ1-2; 7 bases are a match to TRBD1. The CDR3 extends over 15 amino acids. Trimming removed 8 bases from V and 5 bases from J; junction bases left unmatched: 14. Germline CDR1 reads LNHDA; CDR2 reads SQIVND (reference sequence). The CDR3 protein is CASRTSHRGGYGYTF. CDR3 DNA sequence: TGTGCCAGTCGCACCTCCCACAGGGGTGGGTATGGCTACACCTTC.

The rearrangement links TRBV4-1 to TRBJ2-4, with 7 positions matching TRBD2. J lost 3 bases, V lost 4 bases, and 12 bases had no gene match. From germline, CDR1 is MGHRA and CDR2 YSYEKL. This CDR3 has 17 amino acids. The CDR3: CASSPFRDGDYKNIQYF. The CDR3 nucleotides are TGCGCCAGCAGCCCATTTCGTGACGGGGACTACAAAAACATTCAGTACTTC.

The chain links TRBV6-5 to TRBJ1-6; D might be TRBD1 (6 bases). The CDR3 contains 15 residues. Germline CDR1 is MNHEY and CDR2 is SVGAGI. V shed 4 bases and J shed 6 bases, with 13 bases lying between them. CDR3 bases: TGTGCCAGCAGTTTCTCAGGGGCTCGTAATTCACCCCTCCACTTT. It yields the protein CASSFSGARNSPLHF.

The chain uses TRBV5-1 and TRBJ1-2; 12 bases map to TRBD1. This CDR3 is 16 amino acids long. Germline values: CDR1 SGHRS, CDR2 YFSETQ. Germline trimming cut 4 bases from V and 8 bases from J; bases unmatched to any gene: 12. Here the CDR3 reads CASSPEGGQGAWGYTF. CDR3 in DNA: TGCGCCAGCAGCCCTGAAGGGGGACAGGGGGCTTGGGGCTACACCTTC.

The rearrangement uses TRBV10-3 and TRBJ1-3, with D uncertain. There are 15 residues in the CDR3. The germline V gene has CDR1 ENHRY and CDR2 SYGVKD. V was trimmed by 4 bases and J by 2 bases, leaving 12 bases between them. For the CDR3, the DNA is TGTGCCATCAGTGGAGGAGCGGGGACTGGAAACACCATATATTTT. It specifies CAISGGAGTGNTIYF.

The chain couples TRBV4-2 to TRBJ2-7, with 8 bases aligning to TRBD2. V gave up 2 bases and J gave up 7 bases; unmatched junction bases: 10. Germline V gene lookup returns CDR1 LGHNA and CDR2 YNFKEQ. The CDR3 consists of 15 residues. In nucleotides, the CDR3 is TGTGCCAGCAGCCAACCTACTAGCGGTCACAGGGAGCAGTACTTC. Translation gives CASSQPTSGHREQYF.

This clone came up once. CDR3 DNA sequence: TGTGCCAGCAGTCAACGACAGGATCTCCAAGAGACCCAGTACTTC. It is translated as CASSQRQDLQETQYF. The chain employs TRBV6-5 and TRBJ2-5, with D perhaps matching TRBD1 (6 bases). The V end was cut by 5 bases, the J end by 1 base, with 14 bases between. Germline assignment: CDR1 MNHEY and CDR2 SVGAGI. The CDR3 sequence is 15 residues long.

This sequence joins TRBV4-3 and TRBJ2-7; D is undetermined. The CDR3 runs 15 residues. Germline V gene sequence: CDR1 LGHNA, CDR2 YSLEER. Trimming stripped 0 bases from V and 2 bases from J, with 11 bases between. The CDR3 region is CASSQDQAVPYEQYF. The DNA for the CDR3 is TGCGCCAGCAGCCAAGATCAGGCAGTTCCCTACGAGCAGTACTTC.

This clone was seen once. This chain uses TRBV15 with TRBJ2-1; TRBD2 matches 13 bases. The J segment lost 6 bases and the V segment lost 1 base, leaving 0 bases of the junction unmatched. The germline gives CDR1 LNHNV, CDR2 YYDKDF (reference sequence). The CDR3 has 15 residues. The CDR3 loop reads CATSRGLAGGNEQFF. The CDR3 DNA sequence: TGTGCCACCAGCAGAGGACTAGCGGGGGGCAATGAGCAGTTCTTC.

This sequence joins TRBV7-9 and TRBJ1-2; 7 bases align to TRBD1. This CDR3 is built from 16 residues. V trimming: 1 base; J trimming: 6 bases; junction bases outside the gene matches: 11. From germline, CDR1 is SEHNR and CDR2 FQNEAQ (reference sequence). In DNA form, the CDR3 reads TGTGCCAGCAGCTTAGGGATAGGGACAGAGATCGATGGCTACACCTTC. This translates into CASSLGIGTEIDGYTF.

This chain joins TRBV27 and TRBJ2-1, with a weak D call TRBD2 (7 bases). In germline, CDR1 is MNHEY, CDR2 SMNVEV (reference sequence). V lost 5 bases, J lost 9 bases, and 23 bases lay in between. The length of the CDR3 is 16 residues. The CDR3 sequence: CASSLQAGHSFREQFF. CDR3 nucleotides: TGTGCCAGCAGTCTTCAAGCGGGACACAGCTTCCGTGAGCAGTTCTTC.

V is TRBV5-4 and J is TRBJ1-2; 7 bases fit TRBD1. CDR1 is SGHNT and CDR2 is YYREEE in the germline V gene (reference sequence). The ends lost 4 bases at V and 7 bases at J; junction bases unmatched: 10. This CDR3 spans 14 amino acids. CDR3 DNA: TGTGCCAGCAGCCCCGCGACAGGGCCCAGTGGCTACACCTTC. Translating gives CASSPATGPSGYTF.

The chain links TRBV7-8 to TRBJ2-7, with a possible D match to TRBD1 (5 bases). V was clipped by 1 base and J by 6 bases, with 16 bases between them. Germline-derived CDR1 and CDR2 are SGHVS and FQNEAQ. This CDR3 spans 15 amino acids. CDR3 protein: CASSLEVGRAFEQYF. DNA for the CDR3: TGTGCCAGCAGCTTAGAAGTGGGCAGGGCATTCGAGCAGTACTTC. The full variable domain, completed using reference TRBV7-8 and TRBJ2-7, is GAGVSQSPRYKVAKRGQDVALRCDPISGHVSLFWYQQALGQGPEFLTYFQNEAQLDKSGLPSDRFFAERPEGSVSTLKIQRTQQEDSAVYLCASSLEVGRAFEQYFGPGTRLTVT.

The rearrangement links TRBV4-2 to TRBJ1-4, with D possibly TRBD1 on 5 matching bases. The V gene's germline CDR1 is LGHNA and CDR2 YNFKEQ. V was shortened by 1 base and J by 4 bases, with 13 bases between the two germline ends. The CDR3 runs 16 residues. The CDR3 region is CASSQAMGGGNEKLFF. The CDR3 region has the DNA TGTGCCAGCAGCCAAGCTATGGGGGGAGGTAATGAAAAACTGTTTTTT.

The chain is built from TRBV5-1 and TRBJ1-4; D perhaps matches TRBD1 (5 bases). Germline V gene data show CDR1 as SGHRS and CDR2 as YFSETQ. The CDR3 length is 16 residues. V was shortened by 8 bases and J by 8 bases, with 25 bases between the two germline ends. CDR3 in amino acids: CARDGHGENAREKLFF. The CDR3 DNA reads as TGCGCCAGGGACGGACATGGAGAGAACGCGAGAGAAAAACTGTTTTTT.

The chain couples TRBV28 to TRBJ2-2; 8 bases map to TRBD2. Trimming cost V 7 bases and J 2 bases; bases outside gene matches: 6. Germline V CDR1 and CDR2: MDHEN, SYDVKM. The CDR3 is 15 residues long. CDR3 protein: CASKAGGPNTGELFF. The CDR3 bases are TGTGCCAGCAAGGCGGGGGGCCCCAACACCGGGGAGCTGTTTTTT. The full variable domain, in which reference TRBV28 and TRBJ2-2 provide the parts outside the CDR3, is DVKVTQSSRYLVKRTGEKVFLECVQDMDHENMFWYRQDPGLGLRLIYFSYDVKMKEKGDIPEGYSVSREKKERFSLILESASTNQTSMYLCASKAGGPNTGELFFGEGSRLTVL.